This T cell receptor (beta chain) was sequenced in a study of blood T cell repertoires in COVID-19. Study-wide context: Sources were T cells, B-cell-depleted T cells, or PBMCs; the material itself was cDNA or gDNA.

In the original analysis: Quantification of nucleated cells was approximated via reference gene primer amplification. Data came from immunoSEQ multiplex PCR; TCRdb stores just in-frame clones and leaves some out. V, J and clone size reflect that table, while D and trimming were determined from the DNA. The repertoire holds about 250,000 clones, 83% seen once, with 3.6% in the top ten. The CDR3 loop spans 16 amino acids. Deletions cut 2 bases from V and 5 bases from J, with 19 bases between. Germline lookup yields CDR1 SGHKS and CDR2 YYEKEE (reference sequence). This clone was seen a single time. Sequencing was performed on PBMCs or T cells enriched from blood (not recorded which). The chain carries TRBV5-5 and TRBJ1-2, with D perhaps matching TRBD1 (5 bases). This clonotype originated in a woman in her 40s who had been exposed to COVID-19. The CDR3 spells CASSFYTARAVYGYTF. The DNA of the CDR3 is TGTGCCAGCAGCTTCTATACCGCCAGGGCAGTTTATGGCTACACCTTC. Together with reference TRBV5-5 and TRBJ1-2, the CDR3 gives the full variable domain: DAGVTQSPTHLIKTRGQQVTLRCSPISGHKSVSWYQQVLGQGPQFIFQYYEKEERGRGNFPDRFSARQFPNYSSELNVNALLLGDSALYLCASSFYTARAVYGYTFGSGTRLTVV.